The 26 T cell receptor beta chains below all came from one sample that was sequenced in a study of shared clonotypes between healthy human individuals. The assay was immunoSEQ multiplex PCR, and TCRdb's table has in-frame clones only and misses some. This repertoire shows 650,000 to 750,000 clones, around 72% found once; its top ten account for 1.8%. The sequenced material came from memory CD4+ T cells sorted from blood. Subset specified: CD45RA-negative fraction. These receptors all come from a woman aged 25 to 39 in good health.

The chain links TRBV2 to TRBJ2-5; TRBD2 agrees at 11 bases. From germline, CDR1 is SNHLY and CDR2 FYNNEI. The CDR3 has 14 residues. Trimming took 6 bases from V and 5 from J; bases not matched to a gene: 5. The CDR3 DNA sequence: TGTGCCAGCAGCCAACTAGCGGGAGCTGAGACCCAGTACTTC. This translates into CASSQLAGAETQYF. The full variable domain, its missing parts supplied by reference TRBV2 and TRBJ2-5, is EPEVTQTPSHQVTQMGQEVILRCVPISNHLYFYWYRQILGQKVEFLVSFYNNEISEKSEIFDDQFSVERPDGSNFTLKIRSTKLEDSAMYFCASSQLAGAETQYFGPGTRLLVL.

The chain couples TRBV7-9 to TRBJ2-1; no clear D gene. The V and J ends lost 1 base and 9 bases respectively, with 7 bases between them. The germline CDR1 and CDR2 sequences are SEHNR and FQNEAQ (reference sequence). The CDR3 consists of 12 residues. The CDR3, as DNA: TGTGCCAGCAGCTTAGACCCGGTTGAGCAGTTCTTC. Protein: CASSLDPVEQFF.

The chain carries TRBV19 and TRBJ2-3, with TRBD1 matching over 7 bases. This CDR3 spans 16 amino acids. J lost 5 bases, V lost 8 bases, and 16 bases had no gene match. CDR1 and CDR2 from the germline V gene are LNHDA and SQIVND (reference sequence). For the CDR3, the DNA is TGTGCCAGTTCACAACCCGGGACAGAACTACGAGATACGCAGTATTTT. This gives the protein CASSQPGTELRDTQYF.

This clone was observed a few times. The chain recombines TRBV10-3 with TRBJ2-3; D gene ambiguous. V lost 7 bases and J lost 3, with 11 bases in between. From germline, CDR1 is ENHRY and CDR2 SYGVKD. This CDR3 has 13 residues. The DNA of the CDR3 is TGTGCCATCAAGGGTAGTAGTACAGATACGCAGTATTTT. This codes for CAIKGSSTDTQYF.

The table lists this clone with a count of one. This chain joins TRBV19 and TRBJ1-5; TRBD1 aligns across 9 bases. The V and J ends lost 6 bases and 4 bases, in that order; junction bases with no gene match: 1. The germline V gene encodes CDR1 LNHDA and CDR2 SQIVND (reference sequence). CDR3 length: 13 amino acids. In DNA form, the CDR3 reads TGTGCCAGTAGGGGGACAGGGAATCAGCCCCAGCATTTT. This translates into CASRGTGNQPQHF.

CDR3 sequence reads: CASRHTESQSGELFF. CDR3 DNA: TGTGCCAGCAGGCATACGGAGAGCCAGTCCGGGGAGCTGTTTTTT. This rearrangement joins TRBV6-1 to TRBJ2-2; D remains unclear. The V end was cut by 6 bases, the J end by 6 bases, with 17 bases between. The CDR3 runs to 15 residues. Germline CDR1 is MNHNS and CDR2 is SASEGT.

Comment on this clone: Within the sample, other DNA sequences also encode this same CDR3. The gene calls are TRBV6-1 and TRBJ1-4; D remains unclear. The V gene's germline CDR1 is MNHNS and CDR2 SASEGT. The V end was cut by 8 bases, the J end by 1 base, with 8 bases between. CDR3 length: 13 amino acids. The CDR3, as DNA: TGTGCCAGCTCGAGAGAAACTAATGAAAAACTGTTTTTT. It is translated as CASSRETNEKLFF.

The J gene is TRBJ2-7, the V gene TRBV10-3, with D hard to call. Trimming took off 5 bases at V and 3 bases at J, with 11 bases between the two ends. The CDR3 runs 13 residues. Germline assignment: CDR1 ENHRY and CDR2 SYGVKD. CDR3 residues: CAISIEENYEQYF. The DNA for the CDR3 is TGTGCCATCAGTATCGAAGAGAACTACGAGCAGTACTTC.

The chain combines TRBV6-6 with TRBJ1-2, with 7 bases aligning to TRBD1. The V gene end was trimmed by 4 bases and the J gene end by 6 bases; junction bases not matched to a gene: 5. Germline loops: CDR1 MNHNY, CDR2 SVGAGI (reference sequence). This CDR3 has 13 residues. The CDR3 reads CASSLGTVDGYTF. The CDR3 nucleotides are TGTGCCAGCAGTTTAGGGACAGTCGATGGCTACACCTTC.

This CDR3 is CASTGLTLSSQYF. In nucleotides, the CDR3 is TGTGCCAGCACCGGACTCACCTTATCGTCGCAGTACTTC. The chain recombines TRBV2 with TRBJ2-7; perhaps TRBD2 as D (5 bases). Trimming shortened V by 7 bases and J by 9 bases, and 19 bases separated the two germline ends. Germline loops: CDR1 SNHLY, CDR2 FYNNEI. There are 13 residues in the CDR3. The full variable domain, with the rest looked up from reference TRBV2 and TRBJ2-7, is EPEVTQTPSHQVTQMGQEVILRCVPISNHLYFYWYRQILGQKVEFLVSFYNNEISEKSEIFDDQFSVERPDGSNFTLKIRSTKLEDSAMYFCASTGLTLSSQYFGPGTRLTVT.

This clone occurred a few times. The chain has TRBV11-2 and TRBJ2-1; no firm D call. This CDR3 is 14 amino acids long. Trimming cost V 0 bases and J 10 bases, with 13 bases left between them. Germline-derived CDR1 and CDR2 are SGHAT and FQNNGV. CDR3 sequence (DNA): TGTGCCAGCAGCTTAGATTGGACCCCCAGAGAGCAGTTCTTC. This codes for CASSLDWTPREQFF.

The V and J genes are TRBV5-1 and TRBJ2-5; 7 bases are shared with TRBD2. The CDR3 is 16 residues long. V was clipped by 1 base and J by 1 base; unmatched bases: 7. Germline CDR1 SGHRS, CDR2 YFSETQ. CDR3: CASSLTGAGSQETQYF. DNA for the CDR3: TGCGCCAGCAGCTTGACGGGAGCGGGGTCCCAAGAGACCCAGTACTTC.

J is TRBJ1-3 and V is TRBV18; TRBD1 matches 9 bases. This CDR3 has 17 amino acids. Trimming cost V 3 bases and J 4 bases; bases outside gene matches: 10. Germline loops: CDR1 KGHSH, CDR2 LQKENI. The CDR3 coding sequence is TGTGCCAGCTCACCGAACCCGGGACAGGGCTCAGGAAACACCATATATTTT. It encodes CASSPNPGQGSGNTIYF.

The chain uses TRBV19 and TRBJ1-2, with a tentative D call TRBD1 (6 bases). Per germline, CDR1 LNHDA and CDR2 SQIVND (reference sequence). Trimming shortened V by 4 bases and J by 7 bases, and 10 bases separated the two germline ends. The CDR3 has 12 residues. The CDR3 protein is CASSTGVGGYTF. The DNA of the CDR3 is TGTGCCAGTAGTACAGGGGTCGGTGGCTACACCTTC.

The CDR3 sequence: CASSFLGTATNYGYTF. CDR3 sequence (DNA): TGTGCCAGCAGTTTCCTCGGGACGGCTACTAACTATGGCTACACCTTC. The chain links TRBV28 to TRBJ1-2; possibly TRBD1 for D (5 bases). The CDR3 runs to 16 residues. CDR1 and CDR2 from the germline V gene are MDHEN and SYDVKM. The V gene lost 3 bases and the J gene lost 0 bases, with 14 bases spanning the gap.

With regard to this clone: Just one base apart from a much larger clone, this may be a read error. This chain links TRBV6-9 with TRBJ1-2; D gene ambiguous. This CDR3 has 13 amino acids. Germline lookup yields CDR1 MNHGY and CDR2 SVAAGI. The CDR3 coding sequence is TGCGCCAGCAGTGAATCATATGATTATGGCTACACCTTC. Its translation: CASSESYDYGYTF.

This clone was seen only once. This chain joins TRBV9 and TRBJ1-2, with 8 bases aligning to TRBD1. This CDR3 has 15 residues. The germline V gene encodes CDR1 SGDLS and CDR2 YYNGEE. V lost 4 bases to trimming and J lost 4 bases; unmatched junction nucleotides: 9. The CDR3 here is CASSPQDREAYGYTF. The CDR3 DNA reads TGTGCCAGCAGCCCCCAGGACAGGGAGGCCTATGGCTACACCTTC. Variable domain in full (rest from reference TRBV9 and TRBJ1-2): DSGVTQTPKHLITATGQRVTLRCSPRSGDLSVYWYQQSLDQGLQFLIQYYNGEERAKGNILERFSAQQFPDLHSELNLSSLELGDSALYFCASSPQDREAYGYTFGSGTRLTVV.

This clone appeared a single time. The chain employs TRBV7-2 and TRBJ2-1; tentatively, D is TRBD1 or TRBD2 (5 bases each). Between the trimmed V and J ends, which lost 7 bases and 5 bases, there was a span of 21 bases. Germline loops: CDR1 SGHTA, CDR2 FQGNSA. The CDR3 covers 16 residues. CDR3 amino acids: CASTFTGDALNNEQFF. CDR3 DNA sequence: TGTGCCAGCACCTTCACCGGGGACGCCCTAAACAATGAGCAGTTCTTC.

The rearrangement uses TRBV5-4 and TRBJ1-4; 8 nucleotides align to TRBD1. The germline gives CDR1 SGHNT, CDR2 YYREEE (reference sequence). CDR3 length: 14 amino acids. The V and J ends lost 5 bases and 6 bases, in that order; junction bases with no gene match: 6. The CDR3 is CASRETGVDEKLFF. CDR3 DNA sequence: TGTGCCAGCAGAGAGACAGGGGTTGATGAAAAACTGTTTTTT.

A remark on this clone: The sample contains more than one DNA sequence encoding this CDR3. The chain is built from TRBV19 and TRBJ1-1; D remains unclear. CDR3 length equals 13 residues. The germline V and J ends were trimmed by 4 bases and 1 base, with 7 bases remaining between them. Germline CDR1 LNHDA, CDR2 SQIVND (reference sequence). The DNA of the CDR3 is TGTGCCAGTAGTACTCCCAGGAACACTGAAGCTTTCTTT. Translation: CASSTPRNTEAFF.

The chain has TRBV2 and TRBJ2-2; D might be TRBD2 (5 bases). Germline loops: CDR1 SNHLY, CDR2 FYNNEI. Trimming cost V 4 bases and J 0 bases, with 12 bases left between them. The CDR3 covers 16 residues. The CDR3 DNA reads as TGTGCCAGCAGTGTCAAGCGGCTAGCGAACACCGGGGAGCTGTTTTTT. Protein product: CASSVKRLANTGELFF.

The chain has TRBV27 and TRBJ2-1; the match to TRBD2 covers 12 bases. J lost 8 bases, V lost 5 bases, and 16 bases had no gene match. Per germline, CDR1 MNHEY and CDR2 SMNVEV (reference sequence). The CDR3 loop spans 18 amino acids. The CDR3 sequence: CASSLGLAGRPRMHEQFF. CDR3 sequence (DNA): TGTGCCAGCAGTCTCGGACTAGCGGGACGGCCACGGATGCATGAGCAGTTCTTC.

This clone turned up a few times. The V call is TRBV9, the J call TRBJ2-1; D is tentatively TRBD1 or TRBD2 (5 bases each). Germline CDR1 and CDR2: SGDLS and YYNGEE. Deletions cut 0 bases from V and 5 bases from J, with 15 bases between. The CDR3 covers 16 residues. The CDR3 DNA reads TGTGCCAGCAGCGTAGACTGGGGCAACGGGGACAATGAGCAGTTCTTC. Its translation is CASSVDWGNGDNEQFF. Full variable domain (outside the CDR3, taken from reference TRBV9 and TRBJ2-1): DSGVTQTPKHLITATGQRVTLRCSPRSGDLSVYWYQQSLDQGLQFLIQYYNGEERAKGNILERFSAQQFPDLHSELNLSSLELGDSALYFCASSVDWGNGDNEQFFGPGTRLTVL.

On this clone: Additional DNA sequences in this sample encode the identical CDR3. The chain has TRBV6-5 and TRBJ1-1; the D is unclear. With 3 bases removed from V and 4 bases from J, the gap between germline ends came to 9 bases. In germline, CDR1 is MNHEY, CDR2 SVGAGI. The length of the CDR3 is 13 residues. DNA of the CDR3: TGTGCCAGCAGTTATCGGTTGAGCACTGAAGCTTTCTTT. It codes for CASSYRLSTEAFF.

The rearrangement links TRBV4-1 to TRBJ1-4; no reliable D call. Germline V CDR1 and CDR2: MGHRA, YSYEKL. The CDR3 runs to 16 residues. Trimming pared 0 bases from V and 2 bases from J, leaving 10 bases between. CDR3 sequence: CASSQEAARTNEKLFF. The CDR3 coding sequence is TGCGCCAGCAGCCAAGAAGCAGCAAGGACTAATGAAAAACTGTTTTTT.

This clone showed up just a few times. The gene calls are TRBV4-2 and TRBJ1-5, with unresolved D. V lost 0 bases to trimming and J lost 2 bases, with 11 bases between them. There are 16 residues in the CDR3. Germline V CDR1 and CDR2: LGHNA, YNFKEQ. The CDR3 here is CASSQDSHVGNQPQHF. The CDR3 nucleotides are TGTGCCAGCAGCCAAGATTCCCACGTGGGCAATCAGCCCCAGCATTTT.